These 20 T cell receptor beta chains originate from one sample sequenced in a study of T cell clonotyping in hematopoietic cell transplantation. The time point here: recipient sample about 28 days before transplant, after cytoreduction. The repertoire was sequenced with immunoSEQ multiplex PCR; TCRdb's copy has only in-frame clones and lacks some. The table includes roughly 50,000 clones, 85% to 90% detected once. Specimen: peripheral blood mononuclear cells, collected before stem cell transplant. The receptor set was obtained from a man aged 55-75 years with biphenotypic leukemia. Some clones in this sample may be carry-over from other donors' samples.

The chain employs TRBV5-1 and TRBJ2-7; TRBD2 aligns across 11 bases. The CDR3 covers 15 residues. The V and J ends lost 0 bases and 4 bases, in that order; junction bases with no gene match: 3. Germline CDR1 and CDR2: SGHRS and YFSETQ. The CDR3 loop is CASSLVSGREYEQYF. DNA for the CDR3: TGCGCCAGCAGCTTGGTTAGCGGGAGGGAGTACGAGCAGTACTTC.

The genes are TRBV10-3 and TRBJ2-3, with 8 bases aligning to TRBD2. Germline lookup yields CDR1 ENHRY and CDR2 SYGVKD. CDR3 length equals 15 residues. V shed 4 bases, J shed 2 bases, and the junction held 5 bases outside the gene matches. This CDR3 is CAISGTSTYTDTQYF. The DNA of the CDR3 is TGTGCCATCAGTGGGACTAGCACCTACACAGATACGCAGTATTTT.

The V and J genes are TRBV28 and TRBJ1-1; a weak D match, TRBD1 (6 bases). The V end lost 6 bases, the J end lost 7 bases, and 15 bases lay between the germline ends. The germline V gene encodes CDR1 MDHEN and CDR2 SYDVKM. This CDR3 contains 13 residues. The CDR3 DNA reads TGTGCCAGCAGAGAACCAGGGGACGGTGAAGCTTTCTTT. It is translated as CASREPGDGEAFF. The entire variable domain, with the rest obtained from reference TRBV28 and TRBJ1-1, is as follows: DVKVTQSSRYLVKRTGEKVFLECVQDMDHENMFWYRQDPGLGLRLIYFSYDVKMKEKGDIPEGYSVSREKKERFSLILESASTNQTSMYLCASREPGDGEAFFGQGTRLTVV.

Comments on this clone: Other DNA sequences of this sample code for an identical CDR3. The V gene is TRBV5-6, the J gene TRBJ1-4; possibly TRBD1 for D (5 bases). This CDR3 contains 16 residues. CDR1 SGHDT and CDR2 YYEEEE come from the germline V gene. Trimming pared 0 bases from V and 6 bases from J, leaving 15 bases between. CDR3 DNA sequence: TGTGCCAGCAGCTTGGAGGGGCAAGGAAGTTATGAAAAACTGTTTTTT. The encoded protein is CASSLEGQGSYEKLFF. Together with reference TRBV5-6 and TRBJ1-4, the CDR3 gives the full variable domain: DAGVTQSPTHLIKTRGQQVTLRCSPKSGHDTVSWYQQALGQGPQFIFQYYEEEERQRGNFPDRFSGHQFPNYSSELNVNALLLGDSALYLCASSLEGQGSYEKLFFGSGTQLSVL.

The chain combines TRBV7-9 with TRBJ2-5; TRBD1 might be the D (6 bases). Trimming took off 5 bases at V and 8 bases at J, with 18 bases between the two ends. Germline-derived CDR1 and CDR2 are SEHNR and FQNEAQ (reference sequence). The CDR3 spans 14 residues. This CDR3 is CASSLGTQSVTQYF. CDR3 in DNA: TGTGCCAGCAGCCTCGGGACACAAAGTGTAACCCAGTACTTC.

V usage is TRBV10-3 and J usage is TRBJ1-1; D perhaps matches TRBD1 (6 bases). Germline V lookup: CDR1 ENHRY, CDR2 SYGVKD. The CDR3 covers 16 residues. The germline V and J ends were trimmed by 3 bases and 5 bases, with 19 bases remaining between them. CDR3 nucleotides: TGTGCCATCAGTGACGGGGCAGGGGCGGCGGGTACTGAAGCTTTCTTT. This codes for CAISDGAGAAGTEAFF.

The chain uses TRBV4-1 and TRBJ1-1; 7 bases fit TRBD1. CDR1 and CDR2 from the germline V gene are MGHRA and YSYEKL. Trimming at V came to 0 bases and at J to 2 bases, leaving 3 bases not matched to a gene. The CDR3 consists of 15 residues. The CDR3 sequence is CASSQDGTVNTEAFF. In DNA, the CDR3 is TGCGCCAGCAGCCAAGATGGGACAGTCAACACTGAAGCTTTCTTT.

The rearrangement uses TRBV9 and TRBJ1-3; D is undetermined. V dropped 2 bases and J dropped 5 bases, with 8 bases sitting between them. The CDR3 runs 13 residues. Germline loops: CDR1 SGDLS, CDR2 YYNGEE. CDR3 region: CASSVSGRNTIYF. The CDR3 DNA follows: TGTGCCAGCAGCGTGTCCGGCAGAAACACCATATATTTT.

The V and J genes are TRBV7-8 and TRBJ2-7; possibly TRBD1 for D (6 bases). The CDR3 spans 18 residues. Germline assignment: CDR1 SGHVS and CDR2 FQNEAQ. The V end was cut by 3 bases, the J end by 2 bases, with 23 bases between. This CDR3 reads CASSLGTPGQFLAYEQYF. The DNA of the CDR3 is TGTGCCAGCAGCTTGGGAACACCGGGACAATTTCTGGCCTACGAGCAGTACTTC.

V and J are TRBV6-1 and TRBJ2-5; maybe TRBD2 (6 bases). CDR3 length equals 14 residues. V dropped 4 bases and J dropped 4 bases, with 13 bases sitting between them. From germline, CDR1 is MNHNS and CDR2 SASEGT. CDR3 bases: TGTGCCAGCAGTGTTGGTAGCGGAAGAGAGACCCAGTACTTC. Amino acids: CASSVGSGRETQYF.

The rearrangement joins TRBV28 to TRBJ1-4; unclear D gene. Per germline, CDR1 MDHEN and CDR2 SYDVKM. This CDR3 has 12 amino acids. Trimming took off 1 base at V and 8 bases at J, with 5 bases between the two ends. CDR3 residues: CASSLSGEKLFF. The CDR3 bases are TGTGCCAGCAGTTTATCCGGAGAAAAACTGTTTTTT.

The chain recombines TRBV27 with TRBJ2-1; D gene unclear. Germline V lookup: CDR1 MNHEY, CDR2 SMNVEV (reference sequence). This CDR3 is built from 14 residues. Trimming shortened V by 1 base and J by 5 bases, and 9 bases separated the two germline ends. The CDR3 region has the DNA TGTGCCAGCAGTTTATGGCCTTCCGACAATGAGCAGTTCTTC. Translated: CASSLWPSDNEQFF.

The rearrangement uses TRBV30 and TRBJ2-1; D is undetermined. With 0 bases removed from V and 8 bases from J, the gap between germline ends came to 11 bases. In germline, CDR1 is GTSNPN, CDR2 SVGIG (reference sequence). There are 13 residues in the CDR3. DNA of the CDR3: TGTGCCTGGAGTGTATTTGCGATGGATGAGCAGTTCTTC. Protein product: CAWSVFAMDEQFF.

This rearrangement joins TRBV5-1 to TRBJ2-2, with 13 bases identical to TRBD2. The junction had 9 bases not matched to a gene; V was cut back by 7 bases and J by 6 bases. CDR3 size: 16 residues. Germline V gene lookup returns CDR1 SGHRS and CDR2 YFSETQ. Written as DNA, the CDR3 is TGCGCCAGCGGCGATCCGGGACTAGCGGGACCCGGGGAGCTGTTTTTT. It specifies CASGDPGLAGPGELFF.

The V gene is TRBV28, the J gene TRBJ1-5, with D unclear. The V end was cut by 3 bases, the J end by 5 bases, with 8 bases between. The CDR3 runs 13 residues. Germline V lookup: CDR1 MDHEN, CDR2 SYDVKM. CDR3 DNA: TGTGCCAGCAGTTTTCGCAGGTATCAGCCCCAGCATTTT. Amino acids: CASSFRRYQPQHF.

This clone has just a few counts. The V gene is TRBV5-1, the J gene TRBJ1-4, with D perhaps TRBD1 (6 bases). V lost 0 bases to trimming and J lost 4 bases, with 19 bases between them. The CDR3 contains 18 residues. Per germline, CDR1 SGHRS and CDR2 YFSETQ. CDR3: CASSLGYQGRDINEKLFF. The CDR3 DNA is TGCGCCAGCAGCTTGGGTTATCAGGGGCGGGACATTAATGAAAAACTGTTTTTT.

This clone was seen only once. V is TRBV2 and J is TRBJ2-2; TRBD2 matches 8 bases. This CDR3 is built from 15 residues. The V gene's germline CDR1 is SNHLY and CDR2 FYNNEI. The ends lost 5 bases at V and 5 bases at J; junction bases unmatched: 7. CDR3 region: CASSWDREGTGELFF. In DNA form, the CDR3 reads TGTGCCAGCAGTTGGGACCGGGAGGGGACCGGGGAGCTGTTTTTT. The full variable domain, rest sourced from reference TRBV2 and TRBJ2-2, is EPEVTQTPSHQVTQMGQEVILRCVPISNHLYFYWYRQILGQKVEFLVSFYNNEISEKSEIFDDQFSVERPDGSNFTLKIRSTKLEDSAMYFCASSWDREGTGELFFGEGSRLTVL.

This rearrangement joins TRBV20-1 to TRBJ2-7; D is unclear. Trimming removed 0 bases from V and 6 bases from J, with 6 bases in between. The length of the CDR3 is 11 residues. Germline loops: CDR1 DFQATT, CDR2 SNEGSKA (reference sequence). CDR3 sequence: CSAREEAEQYF. The DNA of the CDR3 is TGCAGTGCTAGAGAAGAAGCCGAGCAGTACTTC.

This clone was seen a single time. The chain couples TRBV5-1 to TRBJ2-7, with D possibly matching TRBD2 (6 bases). Deletions cut 4 bases from V and 3 bases from J, with 11 bases between. Germline loops: CDR1 SGHRS, CDR2 YFSETQ. This CDR3 contains 13 residues. CDR3 coding DNA: TGCGCCAGCAGCGTAGGGACTGTCTACGAGCAGTACTTC. It translates to CASSVGTVYEQYF.

The genes are TRBV5-4 and TRBJ2-7, with TRBD2 as a possible D gene (6 bases). The germline V gene has CDR1 SGHNT and CDR2 YYREEE (reference sequence). CDR3 length: 13 amino acids. V was trimmed by 4 bases and J by 1 base, leaving 9 bases between them. The CDR3 region has the DNA TGTGCCAGCAGCCCGGGACTTTCCTACGAGCAGTACTTC. Its translation: CASSPGLSYEQYF. The whole variable domain, filled in from reference TRBV5-4 and TRBJ2-7, reads ETGVTQSPTHLIKTRGQQVTLRCSSQSGHNTVSWYQQALGQGPQFIFQYYREEENGRGNFPPRFSGLQFPNYSSELNVNALELDDSALYLCASSPGLSYEQYFGPGTRLTVT.